Sequencing of this TCR beta chain was carried out in a study of blood T cell repertoires in COVID-19. Study-wide context: PBMCs, B-cell-depleted T cells, or T cells provided the cDNA or gDNA that made up the material.

In the source study's methods: How many nucleated cells were present was estimated from reference gene primer amplification. The table came from immunoSEQ multiplex PCR; TCRdb's copy has only in-frame clones and leaves some out. The V and J calls and the clone size are those of that table, but D and trimming were determined from the DNA. The profile shows about 210,000 clones, 88% of them singletons. In assigning cohorts, the study relied on participant-reported clinical history. The source of this sequence is a woman in her thirties or forties with acute COVID-19. The sequenced sample consisted of PBMCs or T cells enriched from blood (not recorded which).

Here the CDR3 reads CAWKGQGQETQYF. The CDR3 DNA sequence: TGTGCCTGGAAGGGGCAGGGCCAAGAGACCCAGTACTTC. V gene TRBV30 combines with J gene TRBJ2-5; perhaps TRBD1 as D (5 bases). This CDR3 comprises 13 residues. Germline V lookup: CDR1 GTSNPN, CDR2 SVGIG (reference sequence). V was clipped by 4 bases and J by 1 base, with 10 bases between them.